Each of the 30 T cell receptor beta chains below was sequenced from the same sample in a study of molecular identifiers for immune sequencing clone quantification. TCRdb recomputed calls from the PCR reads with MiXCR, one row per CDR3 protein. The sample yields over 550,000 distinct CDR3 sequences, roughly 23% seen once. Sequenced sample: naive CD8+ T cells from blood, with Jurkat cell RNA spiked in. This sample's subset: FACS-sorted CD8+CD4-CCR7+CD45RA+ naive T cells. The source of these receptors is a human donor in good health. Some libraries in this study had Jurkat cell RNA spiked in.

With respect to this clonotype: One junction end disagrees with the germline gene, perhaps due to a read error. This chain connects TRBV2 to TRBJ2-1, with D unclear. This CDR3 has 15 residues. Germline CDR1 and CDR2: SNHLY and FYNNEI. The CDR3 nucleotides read TGTGCCAGCAGTGATCTCGATAACTCCTACAATGAGCAGCTCTTC. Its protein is CASSDLDNSYNEQLF.

CDR3 sequence: CASSLKQGSSYEQYF. For the CDR3, the DNA is TGCGCCAGCAGTCTTAAACAGGGCTCCTCCTACGAGCAGTACTTC. The J gene is TRBJ2-7, the V gene TRBV5-1; possible D gene TRBD1, 6 bases. Between the trimmed V and J ends, which lost 5 bases and 0 bases, there was a span of 15 bases. There are 15 residues in the CDR3. Per the germline V gene, CDR1 is SGHRS and CDR2 is YFSETQ.

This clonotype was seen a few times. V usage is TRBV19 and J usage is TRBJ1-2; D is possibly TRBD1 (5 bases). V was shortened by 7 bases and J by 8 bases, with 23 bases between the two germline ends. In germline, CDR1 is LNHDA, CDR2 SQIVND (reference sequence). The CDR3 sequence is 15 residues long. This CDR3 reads CASTPAVGGVVGYTF. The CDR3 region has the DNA TGTGCCAGTACCCCAGCCGTCGGAGGGGTGGTCGGCTACACCTTC.

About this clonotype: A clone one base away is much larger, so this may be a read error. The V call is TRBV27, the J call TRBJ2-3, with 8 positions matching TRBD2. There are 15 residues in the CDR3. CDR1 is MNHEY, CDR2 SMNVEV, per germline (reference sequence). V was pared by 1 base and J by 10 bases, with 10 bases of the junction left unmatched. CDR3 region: CASSLFSGEVDAQYF. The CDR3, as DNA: TGTGCCAGCAGTTTATTTAGCGGGGAGGTGGATGCGCAGTATTTT.

CDR3 bases: TGTGCCAGCAGTTACTCCTTCGGCGTAGCCCAGAGGTCCTACAATGAGCAGTTCTTC. It specifies CASSYSFGVAQRSYNEQFF. The rearrangement joins TRBV6-2 or TRBV6-3 to TRBJ2-1; unclear D gene. With 0 bases removed from V and 1 base from J, the gap between germline ends came to 19 bases. This CDR3 spans 19 amino acids. The V gene's germline CDR1 is MNHEY and CDR2 SVGEGT.

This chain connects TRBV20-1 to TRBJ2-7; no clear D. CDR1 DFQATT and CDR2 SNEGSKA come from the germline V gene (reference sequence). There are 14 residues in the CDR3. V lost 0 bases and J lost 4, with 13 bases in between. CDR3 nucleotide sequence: TGCAGTGCTAGAGATCGGCGCACCTTGTACGAGCAGTACTTC. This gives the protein CSARDRRTLYEQYF.

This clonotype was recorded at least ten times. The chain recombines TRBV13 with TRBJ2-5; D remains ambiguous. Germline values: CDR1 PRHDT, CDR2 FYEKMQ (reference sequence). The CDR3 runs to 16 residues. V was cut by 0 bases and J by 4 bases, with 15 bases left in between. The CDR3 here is CASSLGPDRSGETQYF. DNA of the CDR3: TGTGCCAGCAGCTTAGGCCCCGACCGGTCGGGAGAGACCCAGTACTTC.

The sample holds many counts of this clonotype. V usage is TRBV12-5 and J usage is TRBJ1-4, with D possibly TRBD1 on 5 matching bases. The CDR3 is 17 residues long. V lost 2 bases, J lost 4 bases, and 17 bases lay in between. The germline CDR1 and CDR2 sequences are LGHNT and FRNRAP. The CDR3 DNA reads TGTGCTAGTGGTTTGCCCCCCGGGGCAGGCGTTAATGAAAAACTGTTTTTT. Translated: CASGLPPGAGVNEKLFF.

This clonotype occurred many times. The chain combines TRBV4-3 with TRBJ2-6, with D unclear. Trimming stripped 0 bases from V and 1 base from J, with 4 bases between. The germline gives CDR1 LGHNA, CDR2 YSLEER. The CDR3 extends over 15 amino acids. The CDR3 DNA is TGCGCCAGCAGCCAAGACCCGTCTGGGGCCAACGTCCTGACTTTC. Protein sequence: CASSQDPSGANVLTF.

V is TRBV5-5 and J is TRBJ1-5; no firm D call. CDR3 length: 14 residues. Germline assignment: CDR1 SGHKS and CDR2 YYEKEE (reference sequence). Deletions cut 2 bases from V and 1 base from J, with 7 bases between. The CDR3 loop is CASSFSGSNQPQHF. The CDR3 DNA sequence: TGTGCCAGCAGCTTTTCGGGCAGCAATCAGCCCCAGCATTTT.

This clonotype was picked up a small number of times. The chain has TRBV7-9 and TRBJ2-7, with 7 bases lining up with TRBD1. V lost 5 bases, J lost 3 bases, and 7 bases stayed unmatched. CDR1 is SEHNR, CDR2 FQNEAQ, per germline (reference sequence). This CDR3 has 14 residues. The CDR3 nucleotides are TGTGCCAGCAGCCCTCCGGGACAGTTCTACGAGCAGTACTTC. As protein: CASSPPGQFYEQYF.

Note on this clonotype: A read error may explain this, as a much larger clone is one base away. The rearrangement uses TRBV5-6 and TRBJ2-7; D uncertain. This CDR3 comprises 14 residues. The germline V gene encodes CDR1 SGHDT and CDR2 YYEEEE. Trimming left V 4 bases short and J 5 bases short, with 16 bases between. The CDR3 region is CASSPSMSYHEQYF. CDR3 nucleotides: TGTGCCAGCAGCCCTTCCATGTCATACCACGAGCAGTACTTC.

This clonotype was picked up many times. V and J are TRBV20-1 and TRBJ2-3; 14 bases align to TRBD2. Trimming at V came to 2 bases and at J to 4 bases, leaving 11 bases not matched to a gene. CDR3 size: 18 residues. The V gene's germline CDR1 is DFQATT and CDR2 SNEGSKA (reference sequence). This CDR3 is CSARRGLAGVRLADTQYF. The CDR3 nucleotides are TGCAGTGCTAGAAGGGGACTAGCGGGAGTGAGGCTGGCAGATACGCAGTATTTT.

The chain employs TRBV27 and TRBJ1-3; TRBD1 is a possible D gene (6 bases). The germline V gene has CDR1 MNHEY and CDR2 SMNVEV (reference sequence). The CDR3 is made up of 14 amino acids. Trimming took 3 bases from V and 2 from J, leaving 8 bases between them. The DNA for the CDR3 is TGTGCCAGCAGTTTTGCAGGGGCTGGAAACACCATATATTTT. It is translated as CASSFAGAGNTIYF.

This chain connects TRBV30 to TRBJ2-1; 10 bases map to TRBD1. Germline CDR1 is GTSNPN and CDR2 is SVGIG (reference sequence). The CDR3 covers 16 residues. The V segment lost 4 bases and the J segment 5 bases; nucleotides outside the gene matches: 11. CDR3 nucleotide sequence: TGTGCCTGGACACTACGGACAGGGGGACCAAACAATGAGCAGTTCTTC. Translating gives CAWTLRTGGPNNEQFF.

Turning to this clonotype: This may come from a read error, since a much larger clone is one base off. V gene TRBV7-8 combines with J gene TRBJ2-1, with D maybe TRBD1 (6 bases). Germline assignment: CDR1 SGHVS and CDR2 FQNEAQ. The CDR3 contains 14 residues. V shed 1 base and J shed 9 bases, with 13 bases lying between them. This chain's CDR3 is CASSLGVRGSEQFF. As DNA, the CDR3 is TGTGCCAGCAGCTTAGGAGTTAGGGGGAGTGAGCAGTTCTTC.

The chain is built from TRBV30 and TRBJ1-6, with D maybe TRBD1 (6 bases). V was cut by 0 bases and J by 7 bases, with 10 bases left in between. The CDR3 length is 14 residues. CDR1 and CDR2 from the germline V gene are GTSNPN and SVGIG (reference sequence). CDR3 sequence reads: CAWSVGQINSPLHF. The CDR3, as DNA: TGTGCCTGGAGTGTCGGACAGATAAATTCACCCCTCCACTTT. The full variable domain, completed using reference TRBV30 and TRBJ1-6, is SQTIHQWPATLVQPVGSPLSLECTVEGTSNPNLYWYRQAAGRGLQLLFYSVGIGQISSEVPQNLSASRPQDRQFILSSKKLLLSDSGFYLCAWSVGQINSPLHFGNGTRLTVT.

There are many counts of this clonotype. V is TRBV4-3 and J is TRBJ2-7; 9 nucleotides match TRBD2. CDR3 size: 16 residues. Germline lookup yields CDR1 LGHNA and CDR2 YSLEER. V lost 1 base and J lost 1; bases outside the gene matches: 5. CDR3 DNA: TGCGCCAGCAGCCAAGGGACTAGCGATTCATCCTACGAGCAGTACTTC. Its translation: CASSQGTSDSSYEQYF.

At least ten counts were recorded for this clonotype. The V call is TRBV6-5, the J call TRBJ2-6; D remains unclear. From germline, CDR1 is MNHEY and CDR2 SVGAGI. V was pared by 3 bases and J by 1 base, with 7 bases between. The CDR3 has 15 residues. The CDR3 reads CASSYGSSGANVLTF. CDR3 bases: TGTGCCAGCAGTTATGGATCATCTGGGGCCAACGTCCTGACTTTC.

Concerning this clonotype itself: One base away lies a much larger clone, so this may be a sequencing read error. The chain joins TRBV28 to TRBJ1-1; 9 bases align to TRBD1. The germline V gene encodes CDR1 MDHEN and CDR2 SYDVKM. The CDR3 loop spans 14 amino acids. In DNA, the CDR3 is TGTGCCAGCAGGTCAACAGGGGGCTTCACTGAAGCTCTCTTT. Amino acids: CASRSTGGFTEALF.

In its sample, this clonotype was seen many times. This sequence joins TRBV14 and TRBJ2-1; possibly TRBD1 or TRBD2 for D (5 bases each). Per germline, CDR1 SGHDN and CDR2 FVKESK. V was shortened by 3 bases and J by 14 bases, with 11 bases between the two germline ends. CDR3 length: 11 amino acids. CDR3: CASSQGTSEFF. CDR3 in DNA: TGTGCCAGCAGCCAGGGGACGAGTGAGTTCTTC.

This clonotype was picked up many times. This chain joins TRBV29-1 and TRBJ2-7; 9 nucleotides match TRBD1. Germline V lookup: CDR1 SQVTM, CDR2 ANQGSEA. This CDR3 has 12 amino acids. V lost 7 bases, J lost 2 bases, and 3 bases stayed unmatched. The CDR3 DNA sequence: TGCAGCGCCGGGACAGGGACCTACGAGCAGTACTTC. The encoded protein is CSAGTGTYEQYF.

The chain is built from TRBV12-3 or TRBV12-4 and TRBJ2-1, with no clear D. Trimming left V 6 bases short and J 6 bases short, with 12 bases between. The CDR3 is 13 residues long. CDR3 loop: CASSHTNPNEQFF. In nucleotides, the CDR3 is TGTGCCAGCAGCCACACCAATCCCAATGAGCAGTTCTTC.

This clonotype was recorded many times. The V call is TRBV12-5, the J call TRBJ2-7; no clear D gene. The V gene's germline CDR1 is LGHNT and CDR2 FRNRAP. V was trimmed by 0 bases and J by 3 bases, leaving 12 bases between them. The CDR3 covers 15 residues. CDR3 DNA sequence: TGTGCTAGTGGTTTGGTACCCGACACCAGCTACGAGCAGTACTTC. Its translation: CASGLVPDTSYEQYF.

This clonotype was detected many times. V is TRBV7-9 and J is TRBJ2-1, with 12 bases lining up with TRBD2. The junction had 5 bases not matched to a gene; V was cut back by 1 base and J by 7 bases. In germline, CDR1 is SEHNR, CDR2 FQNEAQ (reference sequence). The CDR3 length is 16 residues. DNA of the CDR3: TGTGCCAGCAGCTTAGTAGGACTAGCGGGAACGAATGAGCAGTTCTTC. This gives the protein CASSLVGLAGTNEQFF. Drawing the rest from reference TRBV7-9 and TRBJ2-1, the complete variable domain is DTGVSQNPRHKITKRGQNVTFRCDPISEHNRLYWYRQTLGQGPEFLTYFQNEAQLEKSRLLSDRFSAERPKGSFSTLEIQRTEQGDSAMYLCASSLVGLAGTNEQFFGPGTRLTVL.

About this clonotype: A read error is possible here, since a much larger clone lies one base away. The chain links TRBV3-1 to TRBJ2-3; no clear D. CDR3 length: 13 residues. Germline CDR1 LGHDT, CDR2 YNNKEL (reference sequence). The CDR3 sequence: CASGQPYTDTQYF. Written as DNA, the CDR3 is TGTGCCAGCGGCCAGCCCTACACAGATACGCAGTATTTT.

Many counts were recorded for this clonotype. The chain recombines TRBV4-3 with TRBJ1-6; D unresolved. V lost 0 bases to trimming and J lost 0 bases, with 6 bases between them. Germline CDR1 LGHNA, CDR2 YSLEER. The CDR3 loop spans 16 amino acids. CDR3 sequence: CASSQDFSSYNSPLHF. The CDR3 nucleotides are TGCGCCAGCAGCCAAGATTTCAGCTCCTATAATTCACCCCTCCACTTT.

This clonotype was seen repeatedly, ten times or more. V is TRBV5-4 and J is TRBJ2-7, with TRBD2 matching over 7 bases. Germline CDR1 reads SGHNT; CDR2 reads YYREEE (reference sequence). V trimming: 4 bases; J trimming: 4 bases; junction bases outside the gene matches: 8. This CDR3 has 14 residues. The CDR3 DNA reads TGTGCCAGCAGCGAGGCGGGGGACGGGTACGAGCAGTACTTC. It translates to CASSEAGDGYEQYF.

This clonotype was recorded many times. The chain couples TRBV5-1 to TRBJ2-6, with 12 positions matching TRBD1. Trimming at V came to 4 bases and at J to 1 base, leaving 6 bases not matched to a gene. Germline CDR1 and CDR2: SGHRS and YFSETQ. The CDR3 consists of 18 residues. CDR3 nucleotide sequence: TGCGCCAGCAGCGTGGGACAGGGGGCAAGTTCTGGGGCCAACGTCCTGACTTTC. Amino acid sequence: CASSVGQGASSGANVLTF.

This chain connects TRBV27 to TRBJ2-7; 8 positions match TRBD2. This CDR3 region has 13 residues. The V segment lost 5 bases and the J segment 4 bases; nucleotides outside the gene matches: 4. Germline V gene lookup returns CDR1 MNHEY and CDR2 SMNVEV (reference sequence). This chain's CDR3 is CASSTPSGYEQYF. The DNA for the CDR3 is TGTGCCAGCAGTACACCTAGCGGGTACGAGCAGTACTTC.